A single sample is the source of the 24 T cell receptor beta chains below, sequenced in a study of blood T cells in healthy people across ages. Sample-barcoded 5' priming and a J-beta primer mix drove a second PCR of about 6 to 12 cycles. TCRdb reprocessed the 5' RACE reads via MiXCR and lists one record per CDR3 protein. The table shows approximately 810,000 distinct CDR3 sequences, with 25% to 35% occurring only once. The specimen sequenced was blood. The receptors come from a woman of 80 years or more in good health.

This rearrangement joins TRBV5-4 to TRBJ2-7; 7 nucleotides line up with TRBD2. The CDR3 loop spans 11 amino acids. In germline, CDR1 is SGHNT, CDR2 YYREEE (reference sequence). J lost 12 bases, V lost 4 bases, and 7 bases had no gene match. CDR3 sequence (DNA): TGTGCCAGCAGCGCGACTAGCTTCGGGTACTTC. It codes for CASSATSFGYF. Using reference TRBV5-4 and TRBJ2-7 for the parts outside the CDR3, the full variable domain is ETGVTQSPTHLIKTRGQQVTLRCSSQSGHNTVSWYQQALGQGPQFIFQYYREEENGRGNFPPRFSGLQFPNYSSELNVNALELDDSALYLCASSATSFGYFGPGTRLTVT.

This clonotype was observed a few times. The chain has TRBV12-3 or TRBV12-4 and TRBJ2-2, with 9 bases identical to TRBD1. Germline trimming cut 6 bases from V and 5 bases from J; bases unmatched to any gene: 7. The CDR3 is made up of 15 amino acids. The CDR3 bases are TGTGCCAGCAGGGTAGACAGGGGGGTAACCGGGGAGCTGTTTTTT. Translation gives CASRVDRGVTGELFF.

About this clonotype: A much larger clone differs from this one at a single base, so this may be a read error. This chain uses TRBV6-1 with TRBJ2-1, with 9 bases aligning to TRBD1. Judging by the DNA end, TRBJ2-7 fits better; the J call may be wrong. CDR1 is MNHNS and CDR2 is SASEGT in the germline V gene. The CDR3 runs 17 residues. CDR3 amino acids: CASSLTTGGSSYNEQYF. In nucleotides, the CDR3 is TGTGCCAGCAGTCTAACAACAGGGGGCTCGTCCTACAATGAGCAGTACTTC.

CDR3 nucleotide sequence: TGTGCCAGCAGTCTCGGAAGGACGACTAAGTACGAGCAGTACGTC. It yields the protein CASSLGRTTKYEQYV. J is TRBJ2-7 and V is TRBV4-2; possible D gene TRBD2, 5 bases. Germline CDR1 reads LGHNA; CDR2 reads YNFKEQ. The CDR3 length is 15 residues. V lost 6 bases and J 4 bases, leaving 19 bases between the germline ends.

The DNA for the CDR3 is TGTGCCACCAGTGATCCGGGGACAGGGGGCAACAATCAGCCCCAGCATTTT. It yields the protein CATSDPGTGGNNQPQHF. V gene TRBV24-1 combines with J gene TRBJ1-5; 12 bases are a match to TRBD1. The CDR3 is made up of 17 amino acids. CDR1 is KGHDR and CDR2 is SFDVKD in the germline V gene. The V gene end was trimmed by 3 bases and the J gene end by 3 bases; junction bases not matched to a gene: 5.

The chain combines TRBV4-1 with TRBJ2-3, with TRBD1 as a possible D gene (5 bases). This CDR3 comprises 14 residues. With 2 bases removed from V and 0 bases from J, the gap between germline ends came to 6 bases. Germline loops: CDR1 MGHRA, CDR2 YSYEKL. Here the CDR3 reads CASSQTGSTDTQYF. In DNA, the CDR3 is TGCGCCAGCAGCCAAACAGGCAGCACAGATACGCAGTATTTT.

This clonotype showed up just a few times. The rearrangement joins TRBV21-1 to TRBJ2-1. TRBV21-1 is designated a pseudogene. This CDR3 has 13 amino acids. CDR3 region: CASSSKGMEKQFF. CDR3 nucleotide sequence: TGTGCCAGCAGCTCGAAAGGGATGGAAAAGCAGTTCTTC.

This clonotype was found many times. The genes are TRBV6-5 and TRBJ2-1; 8 bases agree with TRBD2. There are 16 residues in the CDR3. Trimming cost V 1 base and J 6 bases; bases outside gene matches: 8. Germline V gene data show CDR1 as MNHEY and CDR2 as SVGAGI. As DNA, the CDR3 is TGTGCCAGCAGTTACTACCGGGGGGGCTCTACCAATGAGCAGTTCTTC. It translates to CASSYYRGGSTNEQFF.

This clonotype was seen ten or more times. The V and J genes are TRBV5-1 and TRBJ2-1; 13 nucleotides match TRBD2. The CDR3 is 15 residues long. The J segment lost 4 bases and the V segment lost 5 bases, leaving 3 bases of the junction unmatched. Germline V gene data show CDR1 as SGHRS and CDR2 as YFSETQ. The CDR3 DNA reads as TGCGCCAGCAGACTGACTAGCGGGGGGTACAATGAGCAGTTCTTC. It codes for CASRLTSGGYNEQFF.

The chain links TRBV2 to TRBJ2-7, with a possible D match to TRBD1 (5 bases). CDR1 and CDR2 (germline): SNHLY, FYNNEI. V was clipped by 4 bases and J by 12 bases, with 16 bases between them. There are 12 residues in the CDR3. CDR3 in DNA: TGTGCCAGCAGTGCTACGGCGGACATTCGGTACTTC. Translated, it gives CASSATADIRYF.

This chain joins TRBV2 and TRBJ2-3; 8 bases are shared with TRBD2. CDR1 is SNHLY, CDR2 FYNNEI, per germline. The ends lost 7 bases at V and 8 bases at J; junction bases unmatched: 11. The CDR3 length is 14 residues. The CDR3 spells CASNPGRGAATQYF. The CDR3 DNA reads as TGTGCCAGCAATCCTGGGCGGGGGGCAGCTACGCAGTATTTT.

This clonotype showed up just a few times. This may be a read error: a much more frequent sequence differs by one nucleotide. This rearrangement joins TRBV3-1 to TRBJ2-1; D is uncertain. The CDR3 totals 15 residues. Germline V lookup: CDR1 LGHDT, CDR2 YNNKEL (reference sequence). CDR3 protein: CTSSQDHARYNEQFF. CDR3 DNA sequence: TGTACCAGCAGCCAAGATCACGCCCGCTACAATGAGCAGTTCTTC.

There are many counts of this clonotype. The chain carries TRBV7-2 and TRBJ2-3, with D possibly being TRBD1 or TRBD2 (6 bases each). Deletions cut 5 bases from V and 6 bases from J, with 18 bases between. The CDR3 is made up of 15 amino acids. The germline V gene has CDR1 SGHTA and CDR2 FQGNSA. CDR3 amino acids: CASSLGGTSSDTQYF. The CDR3 region has the DNA TGTGCCAGCAGCCTAGGGGGGACAAGCAGCGATACGCAGTATTTT.

Comments on this clonotype: A much larger clone lies a single base off, so this may be a read error. The J gene is TRBJ2-2, the V gene TRBV2; no reliable D call. CDR1 is SNHLY and CDR2 is FYNNEI in the germline V gene. V was clipped by 3 bases and J by 6 bases, with 2 bases between them. The CDR3 totals 11 residues. The CDR3 region is CASSDPGELFF. CDR3 coding DNA: TGTGCCAGCAGTGACCCCGGGGAGCTGTTTTTT.

V gene TRBV7-2 combines with J gene TRBJ1-2, with 10 bases lining up with TRBD1. The CDR3 sequence is 14 residues long. The germline CDR1 and CDR2 sequences are SGHTA and FQGNSA. Trimming cost V 5 bases and J 8 bases; bases outside gene matches: 8. CDR3 in DNA: TGTGCCAGCAGCCAGACAGGGGGCGCGGAGGGCTACACCTTC. As protein: CASSQTGGAEGYTF.

This clonotype came up a few times. V and J are TRBV6-1 and TRBJ1-1; 10 bases are shared with TRBD1. Germline-derived CDR1 and CDR2 are MNHNS and SASEGT. The CDR3 sequence is 17 residues long. Trimming removed 2 bases from V and 3 bases from J; junction bases left unmatched: 9. The CDR3 here is CASSEFGQGGKDTEAFF. The CDR3 DNA follows: TGTGCCAGCAGTGAATTTGGACAGGGGGGGAAGGACACTGAAGCTTTCTTT.

The sample holds many counts of this clonotype. The V call is TRBV7-2, the J call TRBJ1-2; TRBD1 might be the D (6 bases). CDR1 is SGHTA, CDR2 FQGNSA, per germline. V shed 5 bases and J shed 7 bases, with 17 bases lying between them. CDR3 length: 14 residues. The CDR3 is CASSPGGPGVGYTF. CDR3 coding DNA: TGTGCCAGCAGCCCTGGGGGCCCGGGGGTTGGCTACACCTTC.

There are many counts of this clonotype. CDR3 sequence: CASSLKPSGPQVQYF. As DNA, the CDR3 is TGTGCCAGCAGTCTAAAACCTAGCGGACCCCAGGTCCAGTACTTC. This chain connects TRBV2 to TRBJ2-5; TRBD2 agrees at 7 bases. This CDR3 has 15 residues. Germline lookup yields CDR1 SNHLY and CDR2 FYNNEI. The V gene end was trimmed by 5 bases and the J gene end by 10 bases; junction bases not matched to a gene: 16.

The V and J genes are TRBV14 and TRBJ2-3; 8 bases line up with TRBD2. The CDR3 has 15 residues. Germline V lookup: CDR1 SGHDN, CDR2 FVKESK. V dropped 3 bases and J dropped 7; count of bases not matched to a gene: 9. CDR3 protein: CASSQEAGAPNTQYF. The CDR3 DNA is TGTGCCAGCAGCCAGGAAGCGGGGGCCCCGAATACGCAGTATTTT.

About this clonotype: Being one base from a much bigger clone, this may be a read error. The chain combines TRBV27 with TRBJ2-1, with D tentatively TRBD1 (6 bases). Matching the DNA end better, TRBJ2-7 makes the J call doubtful. The germline gives CDR1 MNHEY, CDR2 SMNVEV (reference sequence). The CDR3 is 14 residues long. CDR3 in amino acids: CASSGIQGSNEQYF. The CDR3 DNA reads as TGTGCCAGCAGTGGTATACAGGGTAGCAATGAGCAGTACTTC.

Details on this clonotype: This may stem from a read error, because a much larger clone lies one nucleotide away. V usage is TRBV6-1 and J usage is TRBJ1-2; TRBD1 might be the D (6 bases). The CDR3 sequence is 13 residues long. Germline V gene sequence: CDR1 MNHNS, CDR2 SASEGT. CDR3 sequence (DNA): TGTGCCGGCAGTGACGGGGGCCACTATGGCTACACCTTC. This translates into CAGSDGGHYGYTF.

On this clonotype itself: A much larger clone is a single base away; this may be a read error. The chain combines TRBV6-5 with TRBJ2-5, with 12 nucleotides matching TRBD1. Judging by the DNA end, TRBJ2-7 fits better; the J call may be wrong. The CDR3 covers 17 residues. Germline-derived CDR1 and CDR2 are MNHEY and SVGAGI. The CDR3 coding sequence is TGTACCAGCAGTTACGTACCACCGGGACAGGGGGCTTACGAGCAGTACTTC. The encoded protein is CTSSYVPPGQGAYEQYF.

This clonotype was seen many times. The chain combines TRBV20-1 with TRBJ2-3; the match to TRBD2 covers 7 bases. CDR3 length: 14 residues. Germline V gives CDR1 DFQATT, CDR2 SNEGSKA (reference sequence). V was pared by 3 bases and J by 2 bases, with 5 bases of the junction left unmatched. CDR3 sequence: CSASSGGSTDTQYF. The CDR3 DNA follows: TGCAGTGCTAGTTCGGGGGGATCCACAGATACGCAGTATTTT.

A note on this clonotype: Just one base apart from a much larger clone, this may be a read error. J is TRBJ2-1 and V is TRBV6-2 or TRBV6-3, with a possible D match to TRBD1 (6 bases). The J call may not be correct, given that the DNA end is closer to TRBJ2-7. Germline CDR1 reads MNHEY; CDR2 reads SVGEGT. This CDR3 spans 16 amino acids. CDR3 bases: TGTGCCAGCAGTCTCAGGGGCTCCATTAGGAACAATGAGCAGTACTTC. Encoded protein: CASSLRGSIRNNEQYF.